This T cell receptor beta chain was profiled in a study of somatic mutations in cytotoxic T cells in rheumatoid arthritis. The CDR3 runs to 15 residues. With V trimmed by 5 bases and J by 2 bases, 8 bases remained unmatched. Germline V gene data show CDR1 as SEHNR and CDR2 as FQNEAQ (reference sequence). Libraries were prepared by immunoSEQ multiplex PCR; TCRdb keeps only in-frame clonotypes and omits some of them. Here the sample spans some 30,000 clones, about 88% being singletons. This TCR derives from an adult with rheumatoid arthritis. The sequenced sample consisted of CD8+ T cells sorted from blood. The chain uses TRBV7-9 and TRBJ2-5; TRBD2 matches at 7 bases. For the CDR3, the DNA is TGTGCCAGCAGCCCTTGGGGGGGGGTACAAGAGACCCAGTACTTC. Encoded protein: CASSPWGGVQETQYF.